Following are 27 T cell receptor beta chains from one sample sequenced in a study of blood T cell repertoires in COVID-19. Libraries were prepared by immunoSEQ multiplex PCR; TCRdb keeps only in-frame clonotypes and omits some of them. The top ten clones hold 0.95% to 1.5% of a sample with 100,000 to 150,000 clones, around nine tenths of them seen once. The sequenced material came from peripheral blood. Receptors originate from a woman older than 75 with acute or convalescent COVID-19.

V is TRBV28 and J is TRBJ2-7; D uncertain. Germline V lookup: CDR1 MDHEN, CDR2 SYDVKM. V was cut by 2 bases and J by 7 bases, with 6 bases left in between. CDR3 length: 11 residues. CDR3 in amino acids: CASSLRLEQYF. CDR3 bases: TGTGCCAGCAGTTTACGGTTGGAGCAGTACTTC.

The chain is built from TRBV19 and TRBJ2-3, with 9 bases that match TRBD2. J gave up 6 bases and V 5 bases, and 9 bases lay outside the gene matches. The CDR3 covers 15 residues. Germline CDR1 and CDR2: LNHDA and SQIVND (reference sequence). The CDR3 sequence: CASSAGLAQMDTQYF. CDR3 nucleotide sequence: TGTGCCAGTAGTGCCGGACTAGCGCAGATGGATACGCAGTATTTT. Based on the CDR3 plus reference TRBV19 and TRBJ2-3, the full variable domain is DGGITQSPKYLFRKEGQNVTLSCEQNLNHDAMYWYRQDPGQGLRLIYYSQIVNDFQKGDIAEGYSVSREKKESFPLTVTSAQKNPTAFYLCASSAGLAQMDTQYFGPGTRLTVL.

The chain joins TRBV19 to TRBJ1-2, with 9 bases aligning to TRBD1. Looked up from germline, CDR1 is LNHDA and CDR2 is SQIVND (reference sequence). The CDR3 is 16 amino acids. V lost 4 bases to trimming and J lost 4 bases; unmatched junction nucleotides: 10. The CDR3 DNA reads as TGTGCCAGTAGTACGACAGGGGGTAAGGGCCCCTATGGCTACACCTTC. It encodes CASSTTGGKGPYGYTF. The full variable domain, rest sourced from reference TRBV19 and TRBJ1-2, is DGGITQSPKYLFRKEGQNVTLSCEQNLNHDAMYWYRQDPGQGLRLIYYSQIVNDFQKGDIAEGYSVSREKKESFPLTVTSAQKNPTAFYLCASSTTGGKGPYGYTFGSGTRLTVV.

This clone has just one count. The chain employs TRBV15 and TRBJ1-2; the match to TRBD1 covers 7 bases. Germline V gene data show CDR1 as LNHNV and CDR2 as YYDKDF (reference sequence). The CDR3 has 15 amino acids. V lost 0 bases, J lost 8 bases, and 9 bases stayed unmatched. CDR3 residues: CATSREGQAGRGYTF. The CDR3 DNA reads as TGTGCCACCAGCAGAGAAGGACAGGCGGGCCGGGGCTACACCTTC.

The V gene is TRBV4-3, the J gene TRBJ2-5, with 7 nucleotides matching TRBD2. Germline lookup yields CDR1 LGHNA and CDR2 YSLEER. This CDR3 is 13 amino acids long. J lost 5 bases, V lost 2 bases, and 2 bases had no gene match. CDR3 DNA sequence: TGCGCCAGCAGCCAACAAGCGGGGGAGACCCAGTACTTC. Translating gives CASSQQAGETQYF.

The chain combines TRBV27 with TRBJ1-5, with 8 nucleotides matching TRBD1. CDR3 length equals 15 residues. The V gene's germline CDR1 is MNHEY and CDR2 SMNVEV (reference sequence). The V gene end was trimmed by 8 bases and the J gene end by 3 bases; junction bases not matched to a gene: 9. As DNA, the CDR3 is TGTGCCAGCCCCCACCGGGACAGGAACAATCAGCCCCAGCATTTT. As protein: CASPHRDRNNQPQHF.

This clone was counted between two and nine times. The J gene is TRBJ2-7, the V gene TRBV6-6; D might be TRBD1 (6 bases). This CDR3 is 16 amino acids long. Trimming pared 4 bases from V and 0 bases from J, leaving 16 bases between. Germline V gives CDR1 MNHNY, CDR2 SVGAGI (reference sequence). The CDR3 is CASSSSRGQPSYEQYF. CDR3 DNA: TGTGCCAGCAGTTCCAGCAGGGGACAACCCTCCTACGAGCAGTACTTC.

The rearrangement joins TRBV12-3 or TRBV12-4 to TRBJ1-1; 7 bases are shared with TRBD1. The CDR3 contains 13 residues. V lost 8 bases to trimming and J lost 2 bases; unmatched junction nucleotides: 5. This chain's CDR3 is CASAGQLNTEAFF. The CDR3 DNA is TGTGCCAGCGCGGGACAGCTTAACACTGAAGCTTTCTTT.

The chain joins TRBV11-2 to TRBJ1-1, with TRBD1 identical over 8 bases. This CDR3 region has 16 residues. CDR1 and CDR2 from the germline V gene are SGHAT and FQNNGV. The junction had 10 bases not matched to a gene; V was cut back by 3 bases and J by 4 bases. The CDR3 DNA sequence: TGTGCCAGCAGCTTCGAGCAGGGGGCCGGGAGCACTGAAGCTTTCTTT. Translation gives CASSFEQGAGSTEAFF.

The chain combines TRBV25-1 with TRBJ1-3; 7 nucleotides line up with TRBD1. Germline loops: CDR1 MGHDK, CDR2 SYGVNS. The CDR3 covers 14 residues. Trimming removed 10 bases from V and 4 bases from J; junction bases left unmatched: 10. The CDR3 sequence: CATTGESLGNTIYF. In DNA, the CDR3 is TGTGCCACCACAGGGGAATCGCTCGGAAACACCATATATTTT.

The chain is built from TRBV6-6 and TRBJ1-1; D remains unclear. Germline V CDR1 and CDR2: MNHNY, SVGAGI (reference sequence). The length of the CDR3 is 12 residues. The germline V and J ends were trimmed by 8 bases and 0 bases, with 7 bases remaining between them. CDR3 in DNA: TGTGCCAGCGGGCAACTGAACACTGAAGCTTTCTTT. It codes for CASGQLNTEAFF.

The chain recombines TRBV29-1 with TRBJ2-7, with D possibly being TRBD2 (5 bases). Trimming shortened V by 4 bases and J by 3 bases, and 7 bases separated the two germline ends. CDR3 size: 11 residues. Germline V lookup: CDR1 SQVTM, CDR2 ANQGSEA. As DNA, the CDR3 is TGCAGCGTTGTTGGAGGCTACGAGCAGTACTTC. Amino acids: CSVVGGYEQYF.

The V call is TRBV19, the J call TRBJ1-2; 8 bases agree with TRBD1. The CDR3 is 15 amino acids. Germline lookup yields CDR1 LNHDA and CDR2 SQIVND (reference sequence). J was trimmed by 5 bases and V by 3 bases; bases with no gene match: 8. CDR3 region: CASSIWGQEMYGYTF. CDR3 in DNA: TGTGCCAGTAGTATCTGGGGACAGGAGATGTATGGCTACACCTTC.

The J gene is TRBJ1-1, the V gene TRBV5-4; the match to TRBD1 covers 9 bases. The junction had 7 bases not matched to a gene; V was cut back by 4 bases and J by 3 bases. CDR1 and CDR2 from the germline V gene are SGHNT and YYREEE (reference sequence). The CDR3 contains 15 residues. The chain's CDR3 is CASSVTGGADTEAFF. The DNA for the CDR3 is TGTGCCAGCAGCGTCACAGGGGGCGCGGACACTGAAGCTTTCTTT.

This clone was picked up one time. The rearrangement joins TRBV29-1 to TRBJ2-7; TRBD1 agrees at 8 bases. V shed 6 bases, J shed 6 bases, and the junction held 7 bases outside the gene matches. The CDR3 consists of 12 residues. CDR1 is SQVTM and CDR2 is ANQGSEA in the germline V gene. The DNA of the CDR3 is TGCAGCGTCTCGGACAGGGTTTCCGAGCAGTACTTC. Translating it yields CSVSDRVSEQYF.

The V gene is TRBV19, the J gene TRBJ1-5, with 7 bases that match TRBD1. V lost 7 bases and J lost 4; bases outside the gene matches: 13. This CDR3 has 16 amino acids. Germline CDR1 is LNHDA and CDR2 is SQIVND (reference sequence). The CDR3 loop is CASNSVGTVKNQPQHF. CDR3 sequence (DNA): TGTGCCAGTAACTCCGTGGGGACAGTAAAAAATCAGCCCCAGCATTTT.

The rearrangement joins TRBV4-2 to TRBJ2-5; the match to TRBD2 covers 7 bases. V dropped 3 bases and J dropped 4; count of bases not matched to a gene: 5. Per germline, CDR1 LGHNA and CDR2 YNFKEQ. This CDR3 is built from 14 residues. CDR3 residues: CASSHATSAETQYF. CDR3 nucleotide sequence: TGTGCCAGCAGCCACGCCACTAGCGCAGAGACCCAGTACTTC.

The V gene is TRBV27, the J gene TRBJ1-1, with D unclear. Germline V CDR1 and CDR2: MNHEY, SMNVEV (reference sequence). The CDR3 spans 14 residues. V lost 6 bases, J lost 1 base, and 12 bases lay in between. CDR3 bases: TGTGCCAGCAGGGGCCGCCCGGCGAACACTGAAGCTTTCTTT. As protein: CASRGRPANTEAFF.

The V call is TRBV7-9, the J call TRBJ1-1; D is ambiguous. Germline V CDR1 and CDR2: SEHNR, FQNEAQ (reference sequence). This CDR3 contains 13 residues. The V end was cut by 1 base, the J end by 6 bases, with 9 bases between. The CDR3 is CASSLELMSEAFF. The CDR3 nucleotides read TGTGCCAGCAGCTTAGAACTGATGTCTGAAGCTTTCTTT.

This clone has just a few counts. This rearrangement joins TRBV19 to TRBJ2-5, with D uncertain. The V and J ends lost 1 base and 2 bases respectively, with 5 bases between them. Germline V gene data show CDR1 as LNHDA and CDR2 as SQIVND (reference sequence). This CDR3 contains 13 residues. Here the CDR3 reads CASSIAQQETQYF. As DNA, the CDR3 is TGTGCCAGTAGTATAGCACAGCAAGAGACCCAGTACTTC. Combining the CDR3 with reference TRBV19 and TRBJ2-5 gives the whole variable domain DGGITQSPKYLFRKEGQNVTLSCEQNLNHDAMYWYRQDPGQGLRLIYYSQIVNDFQKGDIAEGYSVSREKKESFPLTVTSAQKNPTAFYLCASSIAQQETQYFGPGTRLLVL.

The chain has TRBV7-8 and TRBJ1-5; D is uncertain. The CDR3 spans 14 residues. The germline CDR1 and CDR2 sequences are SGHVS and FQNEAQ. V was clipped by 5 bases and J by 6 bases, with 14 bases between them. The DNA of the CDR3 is TGTGCCAGCAGCCCGACACCGATCAGTCAGCCCCAGCATTTT. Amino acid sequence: CASSPTPISQPQHF.

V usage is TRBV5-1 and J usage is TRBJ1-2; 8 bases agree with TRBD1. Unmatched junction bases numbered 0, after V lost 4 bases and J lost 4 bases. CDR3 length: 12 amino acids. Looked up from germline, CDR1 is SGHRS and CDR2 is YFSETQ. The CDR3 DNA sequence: TGCGCCAGCAGCACAGGGGGCTATGGCTACACCTTC. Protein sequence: CASSTGGYGYTF.

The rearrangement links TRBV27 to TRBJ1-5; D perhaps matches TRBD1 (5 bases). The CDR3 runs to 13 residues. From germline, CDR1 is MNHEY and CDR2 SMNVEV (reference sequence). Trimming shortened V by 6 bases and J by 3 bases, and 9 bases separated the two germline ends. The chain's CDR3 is CASSTGYNQPQHF. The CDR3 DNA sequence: TGTGCCAGCAGCACAGGATACAATCAGCCCCAGCATTTT.

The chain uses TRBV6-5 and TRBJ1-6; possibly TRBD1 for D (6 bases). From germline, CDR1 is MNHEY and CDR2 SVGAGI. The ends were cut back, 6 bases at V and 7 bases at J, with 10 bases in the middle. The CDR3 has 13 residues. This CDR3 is CASSRQVNSPLHF. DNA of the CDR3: TGTGCCAGCAGCCGACAGGTGAATTCACCCCTCCACTTT.

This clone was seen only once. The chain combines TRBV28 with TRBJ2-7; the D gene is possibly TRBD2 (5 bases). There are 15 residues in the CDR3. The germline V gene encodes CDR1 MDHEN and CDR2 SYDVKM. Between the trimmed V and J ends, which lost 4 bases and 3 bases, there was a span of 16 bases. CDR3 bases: TGTGCCAGCAGTTCTCCGGACTCCATAAACTACGAGCAGTACTTC. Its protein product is CASSSPDSINYEQYF.

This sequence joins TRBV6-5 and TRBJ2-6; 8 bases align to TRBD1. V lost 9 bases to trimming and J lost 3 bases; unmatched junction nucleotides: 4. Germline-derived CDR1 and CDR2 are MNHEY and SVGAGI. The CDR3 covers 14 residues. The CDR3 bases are TGTGCCAGTCAGGGGGCTAGTGGGGCCAACGTCCTGACTTTC. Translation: CASQGASGANVLTF.

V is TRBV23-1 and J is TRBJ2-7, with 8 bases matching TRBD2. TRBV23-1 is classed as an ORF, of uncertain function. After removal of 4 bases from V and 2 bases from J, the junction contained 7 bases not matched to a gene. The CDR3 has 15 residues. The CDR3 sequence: CASSLRLAPAYEQYF. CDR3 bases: TGCGCCAGCAGTCTACGACTAGCGCCGGCCTACGAGCAGTACTTC.